This T cell receptor beta chain stems from a study of shared clonotypes between healthy human individuals (dated by TCRdb to 2020 to 2021). General notes on the study: Two women and a few men aged 18 to 49 years were included in the cohort. Per donor, three plates each were used for CD4 naive and CD4 memory, two for CD8 naive, and one for CD8 memory. To increase sequencing depth and limit assay-specific biases, different laboratories used diverse techniques to prepare libraries and sequence TCR repertoires. Leukapheresis yielded between about 0.9 and 9.5 billion PBMCs per donor. To estimate repertoire size and how much clonotypes are shared between individuals, the study performed deep sequencing of blood TCR repertoires from a few healthy adults.

The cysteine opens and the phenylalanine closes a CDR3 of 14 amino acids. The read is trimmed to its CDR3 DNA, 42 bases read in frame from base 1. Deletion took 3 bases off V and 0 bases off J, with a span of 6 bases between the germline ends. The germline V gene (reference sequence) yields SEHNR for CDR1 and FQNEAQ for CDR2. Donors were healthy HIV-negative adults with no recently reported acute infections or vaccinations. Every donor was a Caucasian adult residing in Nashville, Tennessee, USA. CD4+ T cells were enriched through magnetic negative selection, after which naive cells were positively selected on CD45RA and the remaining negative fraction served as the memory subset. After blood collection by leukapheresis, PBMCs were isolated using Ficoll-Histopaque density gradient centrifugation and then cryopreserved in the vapor phase of liquid nitrogen. Purity and quantity of every magnetically sorted T cell population were checked by analytical flow cytometry. From each sorted fraction, genomic DNA was isolated and quantified by UV absorbance on a Nanodrop 2000c.

In its sample, this clone was seen a few times. This receptor's antigen is unknown. Base qualities are missing; no much larger clone stands one base away. The paper as a whole reports these results and caveats: The small number of donors limited the genetic and exposure-history diversity represented. When a handful of donors were compared, the shared fraction of clonotypes was roughly 5% for naive CD4, about 4% for naive CD8, 2% to 2.5% for memory CD4, and 0.3% to 0.5% for memory CD8. Pairwise subsampling indicated that sequencing depth was expected to affect the degree of clonotype sharing among donors. Sampling was restricted to blood, and TCR repertoires in tissues likely differ from the TCR repertoires found in blood. Rarefaction of sorted-subset datasets indicated incomplete sequencing despite the large sequencing depth. Estimated clonotype richness was generally larger for naive than for memory subsets. Higher generation probabilities were observed for clonotypes shared by all four sorted-subset donors than for non-shared clonotypes.

Using the deep immunoSEQ assay, multiplex PCR amplified TCR CDR3 regions from genomic DNA. For each cell subset, the extracted genomic DNA was distributed evenly across all wells of several immunoSEQ 96-well plates, and each plate served as one replicate. Each replicate PCR for sorted subsets received around 200 ng genomic DNA, equal to 30,000 or so T cell genomes. Purified libraries were measured with a Qubit 3.0 fluorometer, size-checked on a Bioanalyzer 2100, and measured again with the KAPA Library Quantification kit. Each immunoSEQ 96-well plate was sequenced on its own single-read 150-cycle Illumina NextSeq 550 flow cell. Regarding the original processing steps: Because the immunoSEQ output held only junctional sequences and lacked quality scores, the filtering could not match the filtering applied to full-length reads. Sequences were annotated with PyIR, a Python wrapper for IgBLAST v1.9, and V/J genes and CDR3 were assigned using IMGT germline references. Any read was removed if the V/J assignment was weak (E-value above 1e-6), the CDR3 was missing, or the read contained stop codons, out-of-frame junctions, or ambiguous translated residues. V3J clonotypes were defined as sequences sharing an identical inferred V gene, J gene, and CDR3 amino acid sequence. To compute the percentage overlap between repertoires, the number of shared unique clonotypes was divided by the size of the smaller repertoire. RTK rarefaction, the Chao1 estimator, and Recon v2.1 estimates of unobserved clonotypes were used to assess repertoire richness. OLGA was used to compute generation probabilities for all TCRbeta clonotypes that the gDNA method yielded from a handful of donors. Imported from immuneACCESS, the table was reduced by TCRdb to in-frame sequences with V and J called. These copies leave out some clones; in studies compared against another copy, an unresolved V gene accounts for under half, and the cause of the remainder is not known. Clone size and the V and J calls come from that table; the DNA yielded D and trimming. For this sample the table gives under 650,000 clones, of which around 96% were detected only once. The ten largest clonotypes hold roughly 0.06% of the sample.

The rearrangement combines TRBV7-9 with TRBJ1-5; the D gene cannot be named for sure. The clonotype was recovered from a woman aged 30 to 39 in good health. The sample consisted of naive CD4+ T cells sorted from blood. Read against the paper, the sample's cell subset or site label means: CD45RA+ positively selected. The nucleotide sequence reads TGTGCCAGCAGCTTGACGGGTAGCAATCAGCCCCAGCATTTT. It translates as CASSLTGSNQPQHF. Outside the CDR3, residues come from the reference TRBV7-9 and TRBJ1-5 proteins, so the full variable domain is: DTGVSQNPRHKITKRGQNVTFRCDPISEHNRLYWYRQTLGQGPEFLTYFQNEAQLEKSRLLSDRFSAERPKGSFSTLEIQRTEQGDSAMYLCASSLTGSNQPQHFGDGTRLSIL.